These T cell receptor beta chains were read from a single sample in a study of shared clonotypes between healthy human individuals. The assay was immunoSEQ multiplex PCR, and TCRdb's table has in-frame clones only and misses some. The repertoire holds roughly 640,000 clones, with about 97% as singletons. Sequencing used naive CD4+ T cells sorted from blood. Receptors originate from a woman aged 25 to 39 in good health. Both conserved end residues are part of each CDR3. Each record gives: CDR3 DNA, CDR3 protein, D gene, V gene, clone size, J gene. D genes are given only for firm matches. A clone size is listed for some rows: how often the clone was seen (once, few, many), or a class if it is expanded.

CDR3nt: TGCGCCAGCAGTCACGGGACAGGGGAAGAGACCCAGTACTTC
CDR3aa: CASSHGTGEETQYF
d_gene: TRBD1
v_gene: TRBV5-1
abundance: .
j_gene: TRBJ2-5

CDR3nt: TGTGCCACCAGCAGAGAACACTACTCCGGCGTCCTGACTTTC
CDR3aa: CATSREHYSGVLTF
d_gene: .
v_gene: TRBV15
abundance: once
j_gene: TRBJ2-6

CDR3nt: TGTGCCAGTAGTTATCTAGGGATTGGAGAGACCCAGTACTTC
CDR3aa: CASSYLGIGETQYF
d_gene: .
v_gene: TRBV19
abundance: .
j_gene: TRBJ2-5

CDR3nt: TGTGCCTGGCTCTCCGGGACCTCCCGTGGTGAGCAGTTCTTC
CDR3aa: CAWLSGTSRGEQFF
d_gene: .
v_gene: TRBV30
abundance: .
j_gene: TRBJ2-1

CDR3nt: TGTGCCAGCAGCTTGGCGACTAGCGGGTTGAGCTCCTACGAGCAGTACTTC
CDR3aa: CASSLATSGLSSYEQYF
d_gene: TRBD2
v_gene: TRBV5-4
abundance: .
j_gene: TRBJ2-7

CDR3nt: TGTGCCATCAGTGGAGGGACAGGGGCCCACGAGCAGTACTTC
CDR3aa: CAISGGTGAHEQYF
d_gene: TRBD1
v_gene: TRBV10-3
abundance: .
j_gene: TRBJ2-7

CDR3nt: TGCGCCAGCAGCCACGTAACAGGGGATTATGGCTACACCTTC
CDR3aa: CASSHVTGDYGYTF
d_gene: TRBD1
v_gene: TRBV4-1
abundance: .
j_gene: TRBJ1-2

CDR3nt: TGTGCCTGGAGAGTGGTGCTAGCGGGAGGGGCCGGGGAGCTGTTTTTT
CDR3aa: CAWRVVLAGGAGELFF
d_gene: TRBD2
v_gene: TRBV30
abundance: .
j_gene: TRBJ2-2

CDR3nt: TGTGCCAGCAGCTTTCAGGGGGACACTGAAGCTTTCTTT
CDR3aa: CASSFQGDTEAFF
d_gene: TRBD1
v_gene: TRBV7-8
abundance: .
j_gene: TRBJ1-1

CDR3nt: TGTGCCAGTAGCTCCGGGGGGACAGGAATGTACGAGCAGTACTTC
CDR3aa: CASSSGGTGMYEQYF
d_gene: .
v_gene: TRBV19
abundance: .
j_gene: TRBJ2-7

CDR3nt: TGTGCCAGCAGTGAAGTCCCGGTAAACACTGAAGCTTTCTTT
CDR3aa: CASSEVPVNTEAFF
d_gene: .
v_gene: TRBV6-1
abundance: .
j_gene: TRBJ1-1

CDR3nt: TGTGCCAGCAGTTACTCGACTAAGTTAGCTCACGAGCAGTACTTC
CDR3aa: CASSYSTKLAHEQYF
d_gene: .
v_gene: TRBV6-5
abundance: once
j_gene: TRBJ2-7

CDR3nt: TGTGCCAGCCTTCGACAGGGCCTCTCCTACGAGCAGTACTTC
CDR3aa: CASLRQGLSYEQYF
d_gene: TRBD1
v_gene: TRBV6-1
abundance: .
j_gene: TRBJ2-7

CDR3nt: TGTGCCAGTAGATCGGGCTCCTATAATTCACCCCTCCACTTT
CDR3aa: CASRSGSYNSPLHF
d_gene: .
v_gene: TRBV19
abundance: .
j_gene: TRBJ1-6

CDR3nt: TGTGCCAGCAGCATAGCGGGAGGGTCAGATACGCAGTATTTT
CDR3aa: CASSIAGGSDTQYF
d_gene: TRBD2
v_gene: TRBV5-4
abundance: .
j_gene: TRBJ2-3

CDR3nt: TGTGCCAGTAGTTCCTCGGGAGGGGGTCCTTACGAGCAGTACTTC
CDR3aa: CASSSSGGGPYEQYF
d_gene: TRBD2
v_gene: TRBV19
abundance: .
j_gene: TRBJ2-7

CDR3nt: TGTGCCAGCAGCCCCCGGACAGGGGTAAACACTGAAGCTTTCTTT
CDR3aa: CASSPRTGVNTEAFF
d_gene: TRBD1
v_gene: TRBV7-3
abundance: .
j_gene: TRBJ1-1

CDR3nt: TGTGCCAGCAGCTGGACAGGTGGCGGGAACACTGAAGCTTTCTTT
CDR3aa: CASSWTGGGNTEAFF
d_gene: TRBD1
v_gene: TRBV5-5
abundance: once
j_gene: TRBJ1-1

CDR3nt: TGTGCCAGTAGTACCGACCCCAGCTCCTACAATGAGCAGTTCTTC
CDR3aa: CASSTDPSSYNEQFF
d_gene: .
v_gene: TRBV19
abundance: .
j_gene: TRBJ2-1

CDR3nt: TGCGCCAGCGGACGCCGGGACAGACATGAAAAACTGTTTTTT
CDR3aa: CASGRRDRHEKLFF
d_gene: TRBD1
v_gene: TRBV5-1
abundance: .
j_gene: TRBJ1-4

CDR3nt: TGCGCCAGCAGCTTTGTTGGCAACAAGAACACTGAAGCTTTCTTT
CDR3aa: CASSFVGNKNTEAFF
d_gene: .
v_gene: TRBV5-1
abundance: .
j_gene: TRBJ1-1

CDR3nt: TGCGCCAGCAGCCCTCGGTCAACTAGCGGGAGCTCCTACGAGCAGTACTTC
CDR3aa: CASSPRSTSGSSYEQYF
d_gene: TRBD2
v_gene: TRBV4-1
abundance: .
j_gene: TRBJ2-7

CDR3nt: TGTGCTAGTGGTCCCGGGATAGCGGGATTCGGAGATACGCAGTATTTT
CDR3aa: CASGPGIAGFGDTQYF
d_gene: TRBD2
v_gene: TRBV12-5
abundance: .
j_gene: TRBJ2-3